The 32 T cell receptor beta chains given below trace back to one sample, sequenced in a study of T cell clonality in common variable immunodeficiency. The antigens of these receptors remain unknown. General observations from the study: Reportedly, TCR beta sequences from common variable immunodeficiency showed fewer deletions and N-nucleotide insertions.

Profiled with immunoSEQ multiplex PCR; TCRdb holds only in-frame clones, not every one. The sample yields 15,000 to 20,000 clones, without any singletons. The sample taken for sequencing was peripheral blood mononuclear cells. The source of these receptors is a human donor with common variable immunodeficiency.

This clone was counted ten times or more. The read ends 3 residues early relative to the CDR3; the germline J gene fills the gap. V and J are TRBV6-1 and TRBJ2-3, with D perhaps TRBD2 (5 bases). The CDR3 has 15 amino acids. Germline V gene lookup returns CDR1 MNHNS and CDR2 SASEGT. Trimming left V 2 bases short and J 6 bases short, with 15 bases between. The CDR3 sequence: CASSESSGQRDTQYF. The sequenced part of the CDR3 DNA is TGTGCCAGCAGTGAATCCAGCGGCCAACGGGATACG.

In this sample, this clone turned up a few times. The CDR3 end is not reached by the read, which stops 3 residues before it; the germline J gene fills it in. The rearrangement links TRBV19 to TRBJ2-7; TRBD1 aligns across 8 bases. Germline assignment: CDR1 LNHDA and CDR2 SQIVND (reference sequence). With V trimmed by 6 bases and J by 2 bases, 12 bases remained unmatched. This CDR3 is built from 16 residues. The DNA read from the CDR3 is TGTGCCAGTAGCCGAACCCCGACAGGGGTTACCTACGAG. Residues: CASSRTPTGVTYE. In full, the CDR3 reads CASSRTPTGVTYEQYF.

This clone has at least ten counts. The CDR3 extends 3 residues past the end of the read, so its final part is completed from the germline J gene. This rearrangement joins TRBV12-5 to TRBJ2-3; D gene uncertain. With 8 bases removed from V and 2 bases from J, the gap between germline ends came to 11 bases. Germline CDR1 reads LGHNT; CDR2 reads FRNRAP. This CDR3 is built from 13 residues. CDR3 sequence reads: CASFGQNTDTQYF. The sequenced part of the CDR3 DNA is TGTGCTAGTTTTGGCCAGAACACAGATACG.

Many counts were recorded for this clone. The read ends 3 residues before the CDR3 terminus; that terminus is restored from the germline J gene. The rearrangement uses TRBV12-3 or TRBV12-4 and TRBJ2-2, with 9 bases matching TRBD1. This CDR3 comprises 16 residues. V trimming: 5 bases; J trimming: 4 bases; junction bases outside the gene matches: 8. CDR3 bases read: TGTGCCAGCAGTACCCACAGGGGGCGCGGCACCGGGGAG. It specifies CASSTHRGRGTGE. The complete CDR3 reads CASSTHRGRGTGELFF.

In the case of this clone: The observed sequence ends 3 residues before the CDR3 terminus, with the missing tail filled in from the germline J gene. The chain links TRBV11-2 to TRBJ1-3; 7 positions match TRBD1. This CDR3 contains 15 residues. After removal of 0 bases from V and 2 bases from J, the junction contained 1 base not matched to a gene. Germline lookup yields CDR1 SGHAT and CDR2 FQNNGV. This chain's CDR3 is CASSLERGPGNTIYF. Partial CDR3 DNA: TGTGCCAGCAGCTTAGAAAGGGGGCCTGGAAACACC.

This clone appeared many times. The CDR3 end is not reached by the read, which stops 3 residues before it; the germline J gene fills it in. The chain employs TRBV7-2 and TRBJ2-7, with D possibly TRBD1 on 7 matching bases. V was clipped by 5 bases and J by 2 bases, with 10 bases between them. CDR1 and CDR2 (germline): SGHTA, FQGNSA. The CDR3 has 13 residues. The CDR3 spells CASSAGTAYEQYF. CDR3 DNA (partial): TGTGCCAGCAGCGCGGGGACAGCCTACGAG.

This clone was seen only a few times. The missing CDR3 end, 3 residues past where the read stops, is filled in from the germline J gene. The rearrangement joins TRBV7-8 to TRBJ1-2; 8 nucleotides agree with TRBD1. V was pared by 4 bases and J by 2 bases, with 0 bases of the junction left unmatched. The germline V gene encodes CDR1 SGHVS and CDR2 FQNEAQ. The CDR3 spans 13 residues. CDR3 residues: CASSWDRNYGYTF. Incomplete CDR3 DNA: TGTGCCAGCAGCTGGGACAGGAACTATGGC.

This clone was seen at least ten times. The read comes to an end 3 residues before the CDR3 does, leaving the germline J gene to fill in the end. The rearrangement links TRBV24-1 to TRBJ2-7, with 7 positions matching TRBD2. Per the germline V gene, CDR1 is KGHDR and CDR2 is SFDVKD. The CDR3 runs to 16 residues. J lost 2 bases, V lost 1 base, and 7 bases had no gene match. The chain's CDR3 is CATSDFLAGVPYEQYF. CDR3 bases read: TGTGCCACCAGTGATTTCTTGGCGGGAGTCCCCTACGAG.

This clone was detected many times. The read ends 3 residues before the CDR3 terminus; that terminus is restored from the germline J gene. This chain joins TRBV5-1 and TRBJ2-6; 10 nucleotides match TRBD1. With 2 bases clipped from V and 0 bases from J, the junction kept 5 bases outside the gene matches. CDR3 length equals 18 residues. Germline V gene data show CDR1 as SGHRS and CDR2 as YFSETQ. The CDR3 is CASSFGDRGFSGANVLTF. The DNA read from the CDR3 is TGCGCCAGCAGCTTCGGGGACAGGGGTTTCTCTGGGGCCAACGTC.

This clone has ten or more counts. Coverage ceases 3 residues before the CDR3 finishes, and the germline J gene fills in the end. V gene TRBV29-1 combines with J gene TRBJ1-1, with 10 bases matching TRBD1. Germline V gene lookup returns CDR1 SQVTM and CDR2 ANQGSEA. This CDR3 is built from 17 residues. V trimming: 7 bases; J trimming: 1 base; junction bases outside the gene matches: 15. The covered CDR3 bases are TGCAGCGGACTGTTATTGACAGGGGGCGCTCCGAACACTGAA. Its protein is CSGLLLTGGAPNTE. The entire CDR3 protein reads CSGLLLTGGAPNTEAFF.

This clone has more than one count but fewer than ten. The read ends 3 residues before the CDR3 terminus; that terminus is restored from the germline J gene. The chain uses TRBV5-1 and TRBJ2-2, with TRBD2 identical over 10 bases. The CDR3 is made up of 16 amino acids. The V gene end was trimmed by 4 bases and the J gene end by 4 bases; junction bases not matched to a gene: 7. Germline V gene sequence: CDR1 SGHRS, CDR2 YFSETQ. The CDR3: CASSPPSGRATGELFF. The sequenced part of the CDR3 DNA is TGCGCCAGCAGCCCGCCGAGCGGGAGGGCCACCGGGGAG.

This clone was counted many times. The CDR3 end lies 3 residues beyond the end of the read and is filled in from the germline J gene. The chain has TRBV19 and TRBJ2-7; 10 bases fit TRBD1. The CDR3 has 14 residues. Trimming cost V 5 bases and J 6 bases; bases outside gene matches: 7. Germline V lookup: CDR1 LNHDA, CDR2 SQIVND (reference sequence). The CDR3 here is CASSRGTGDREQYF. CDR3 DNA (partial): TGTGCCAGTAGTCGTGGGACAGGGGATCGCGAG.

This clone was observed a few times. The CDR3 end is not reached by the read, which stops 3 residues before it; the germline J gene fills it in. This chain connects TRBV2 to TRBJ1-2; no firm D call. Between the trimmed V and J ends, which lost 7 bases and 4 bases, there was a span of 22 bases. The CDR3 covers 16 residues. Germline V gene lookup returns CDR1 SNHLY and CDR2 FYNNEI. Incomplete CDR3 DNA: TGTGCCAGCAATGAGGGCCAAGGAGGCTACTCCTATGGC. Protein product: CASNEGQGGYSYG. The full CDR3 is CASNEGQGGYSYGYTF.

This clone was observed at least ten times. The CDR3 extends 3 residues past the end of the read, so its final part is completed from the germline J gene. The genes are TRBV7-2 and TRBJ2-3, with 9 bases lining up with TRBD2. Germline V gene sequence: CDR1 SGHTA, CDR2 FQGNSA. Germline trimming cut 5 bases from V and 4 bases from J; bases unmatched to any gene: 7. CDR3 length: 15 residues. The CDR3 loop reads CASSPGTSISDTQYF. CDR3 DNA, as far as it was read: TGTGCCAGCAGCCCCGGGACTAGCATATCAGATACG.

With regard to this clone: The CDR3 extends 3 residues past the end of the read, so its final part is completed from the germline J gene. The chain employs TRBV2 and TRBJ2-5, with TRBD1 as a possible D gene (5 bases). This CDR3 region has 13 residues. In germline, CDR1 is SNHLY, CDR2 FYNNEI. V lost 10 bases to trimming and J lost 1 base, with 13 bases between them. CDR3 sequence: CATKGDAQETQYF. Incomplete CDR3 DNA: TGTGCCACCAAAGGGGATGCCCAAGAGACC.

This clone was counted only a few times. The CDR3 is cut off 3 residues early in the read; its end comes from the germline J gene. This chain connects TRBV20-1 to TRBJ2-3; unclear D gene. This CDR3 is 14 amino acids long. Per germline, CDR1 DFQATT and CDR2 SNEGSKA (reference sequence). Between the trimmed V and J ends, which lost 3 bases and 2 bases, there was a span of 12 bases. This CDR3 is CSARAPEYTDTQYF. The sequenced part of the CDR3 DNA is TGCAGTGCTAGGGCCCCCGAGTACACAGATACG.

CDR3 sequence reads: CASSKTSTDTQYF. The sequenced CDR3 bases are TGTGCCAGTAGTAAGACTAGCACAGATACG. The V and J genes are TRBV19 and TRBJ2-3, with D unclear. The CDR3 goes on 3 residues after the read ends, and that part is filled in from the germline J gene. Germline CDR1 reads LNHDA; CDR2 reads SQIVND (reference sequence). V lost 4 bases and J 0 bases, leaving 5 bases between the germline ends. The CDR3 covers 13 residues.

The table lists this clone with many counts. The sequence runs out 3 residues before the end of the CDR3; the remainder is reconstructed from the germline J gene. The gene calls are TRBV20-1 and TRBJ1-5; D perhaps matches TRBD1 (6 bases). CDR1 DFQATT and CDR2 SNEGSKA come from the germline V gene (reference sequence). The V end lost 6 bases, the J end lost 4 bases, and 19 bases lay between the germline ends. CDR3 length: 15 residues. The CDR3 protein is CSARDTGIPNQPQHF. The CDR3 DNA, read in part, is TGCAGTGCCCGGGACACGGGGATCCCAAATCAGCCC.

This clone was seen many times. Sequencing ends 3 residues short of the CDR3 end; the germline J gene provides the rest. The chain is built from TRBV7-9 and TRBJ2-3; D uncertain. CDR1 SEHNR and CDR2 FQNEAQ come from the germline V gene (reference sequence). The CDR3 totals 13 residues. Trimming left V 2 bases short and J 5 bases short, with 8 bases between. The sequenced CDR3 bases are TGTGCCAGCAGCTTACGCCGCGGAGATACG. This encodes CASSLRRGDT. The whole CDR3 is CASSLRRGDTQYF.

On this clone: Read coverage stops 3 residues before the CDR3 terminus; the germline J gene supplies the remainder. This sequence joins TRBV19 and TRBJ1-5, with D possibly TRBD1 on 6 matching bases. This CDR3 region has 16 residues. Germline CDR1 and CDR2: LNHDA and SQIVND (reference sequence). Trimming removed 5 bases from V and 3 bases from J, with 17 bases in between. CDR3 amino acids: CASSPRGGDFNQPQHF. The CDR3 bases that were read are TGTGCCAGTAGTCCAAGGGGGGGAGATTTCAATCAGCCC.

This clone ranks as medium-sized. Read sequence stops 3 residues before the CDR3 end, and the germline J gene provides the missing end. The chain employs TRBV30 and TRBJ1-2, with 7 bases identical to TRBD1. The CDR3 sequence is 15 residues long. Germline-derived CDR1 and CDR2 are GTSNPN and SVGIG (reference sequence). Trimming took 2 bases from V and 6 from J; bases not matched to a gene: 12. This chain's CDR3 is CAWSLPPTGRNGYTF. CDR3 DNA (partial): TGTGCCTGGAGTCTCCCTCCGACAGGGAGGAATGGC.

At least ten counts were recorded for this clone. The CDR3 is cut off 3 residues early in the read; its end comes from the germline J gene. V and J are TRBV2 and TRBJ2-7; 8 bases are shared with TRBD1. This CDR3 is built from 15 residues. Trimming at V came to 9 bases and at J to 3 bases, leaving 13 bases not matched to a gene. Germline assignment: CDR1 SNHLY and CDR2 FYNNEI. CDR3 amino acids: CASGNLGRGLYEQYF. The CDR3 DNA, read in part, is TGTGCCAGTGGAAACCTTGGCAGGGGGCTCTACGAG. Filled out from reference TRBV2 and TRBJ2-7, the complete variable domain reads EPEVTQTPSHQVTQMGQEVILRCVPISNHLYFYWYRQILGQKVEFLVSFYNNEISEKSEIFDDQFSVERPDGSNFTLKIRSTKLEDSAMYFCASGNLGRGLYEQYFGPGTRLTVT.

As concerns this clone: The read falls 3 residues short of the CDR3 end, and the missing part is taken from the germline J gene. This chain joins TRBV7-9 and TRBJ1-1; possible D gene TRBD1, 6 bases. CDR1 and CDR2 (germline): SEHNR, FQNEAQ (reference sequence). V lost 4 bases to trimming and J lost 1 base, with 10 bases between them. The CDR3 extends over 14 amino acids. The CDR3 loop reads CASSSGAANTEAFF. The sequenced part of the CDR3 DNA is TGTGCCAGCAGCTCAGGGGCGGCGAACACTGAA.

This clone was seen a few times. CDR3 sequence: CASSLDPGGNNEQFF. The part of the CDR3 DNA that was read is TGTGCCAGCAGCTTAGATCCGGGGGGAAACAATGAG. This chain connects TRBV11-2 to TRBJ2-1; 7 bases fit TRBD2. The read ends 3 residues early relative to the CDR3; the germline J gene fills the gap. Per the germline V gene, CDR1 is SGHAT and CDR2 is FQNNGV. Losses at the gene ends were 0 bases for V and 5 bases for J; bases not matched to a gene: 4. The length of the CDR3 is 15 residues.

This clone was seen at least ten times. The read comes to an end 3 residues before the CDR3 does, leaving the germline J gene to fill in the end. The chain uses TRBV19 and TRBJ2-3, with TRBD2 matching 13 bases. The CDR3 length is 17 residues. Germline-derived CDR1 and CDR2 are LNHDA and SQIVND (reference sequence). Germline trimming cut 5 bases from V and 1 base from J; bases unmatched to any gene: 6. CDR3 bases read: TGTGCCAGTAGTTTCTCCGGGACTAGCGGGGGCACAGATACG. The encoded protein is CASSFSGTSGGTDT. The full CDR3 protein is CASSFSGTSGGTDTQYF.

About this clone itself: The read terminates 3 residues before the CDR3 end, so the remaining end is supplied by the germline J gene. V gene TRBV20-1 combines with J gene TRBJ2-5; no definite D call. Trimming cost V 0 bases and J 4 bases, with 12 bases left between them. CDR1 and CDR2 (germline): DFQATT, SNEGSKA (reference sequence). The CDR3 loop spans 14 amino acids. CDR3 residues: CSARDPNLGETQYF. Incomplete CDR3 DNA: TGCAGTGCTAGAGATCCGAATCTCGGAGAGACC.

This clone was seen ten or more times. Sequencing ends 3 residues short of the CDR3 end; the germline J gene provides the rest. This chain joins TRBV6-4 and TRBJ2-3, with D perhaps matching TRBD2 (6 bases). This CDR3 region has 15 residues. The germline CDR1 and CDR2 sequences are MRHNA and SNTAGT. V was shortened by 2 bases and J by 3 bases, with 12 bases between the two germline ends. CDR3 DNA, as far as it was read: TGTGCCAGCAGTGACCGGTTAGCGGCGACAGATACG. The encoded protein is CASSDRLAATDT. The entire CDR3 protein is CASSDRLAATDTQYF.

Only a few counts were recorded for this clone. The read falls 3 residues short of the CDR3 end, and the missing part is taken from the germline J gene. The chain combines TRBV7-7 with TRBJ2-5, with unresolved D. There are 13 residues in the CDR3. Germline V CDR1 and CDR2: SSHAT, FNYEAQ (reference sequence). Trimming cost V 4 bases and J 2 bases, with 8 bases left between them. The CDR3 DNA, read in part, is TGTGCCAGCAGCTACAGAATTCAAGAGACC. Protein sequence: CASSYRIQET. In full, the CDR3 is CASSYRIQETQYF.

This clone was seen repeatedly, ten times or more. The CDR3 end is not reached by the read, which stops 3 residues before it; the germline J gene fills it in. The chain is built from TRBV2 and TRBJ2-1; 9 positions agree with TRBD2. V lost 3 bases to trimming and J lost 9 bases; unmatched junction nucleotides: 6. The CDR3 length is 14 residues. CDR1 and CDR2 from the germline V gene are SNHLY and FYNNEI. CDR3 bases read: TGTGCCAGCAGTGAGGGCGGGAGGGCCGGTGAG. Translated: CASSEGGRAGE. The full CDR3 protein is CASSEGGRAGEQFF.

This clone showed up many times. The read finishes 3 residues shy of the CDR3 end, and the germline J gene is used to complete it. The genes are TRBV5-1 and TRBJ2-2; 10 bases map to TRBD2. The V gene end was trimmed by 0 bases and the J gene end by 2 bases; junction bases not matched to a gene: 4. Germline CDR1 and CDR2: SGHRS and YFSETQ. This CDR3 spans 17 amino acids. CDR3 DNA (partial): TGCGCCAGCAGCTTGGTGATAGCGGGAGGAAACACCGGGGAG. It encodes CASSLVIAGGNTGE. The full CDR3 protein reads CASSLVIAGGNTGELFF.

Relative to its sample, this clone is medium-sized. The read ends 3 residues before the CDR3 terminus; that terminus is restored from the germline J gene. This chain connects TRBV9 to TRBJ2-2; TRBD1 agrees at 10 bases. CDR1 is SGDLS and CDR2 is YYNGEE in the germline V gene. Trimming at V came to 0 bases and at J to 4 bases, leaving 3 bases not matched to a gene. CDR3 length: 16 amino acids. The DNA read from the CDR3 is TGTGCCAGCAGCGTAGAAGGGGACAGGGGCACCGGGGAG. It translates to CASSVEGDRGTGE. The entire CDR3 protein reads CASSVEGDRGTGELFF.

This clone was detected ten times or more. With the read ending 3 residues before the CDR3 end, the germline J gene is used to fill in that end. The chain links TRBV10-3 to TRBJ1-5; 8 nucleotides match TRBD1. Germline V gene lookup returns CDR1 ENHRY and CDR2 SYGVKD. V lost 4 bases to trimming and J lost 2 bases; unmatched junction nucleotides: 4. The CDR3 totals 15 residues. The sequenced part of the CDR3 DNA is TGTGCCATCAGTGGGCAGGGGGCAGGCAATCAGCCC. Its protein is CAISGQGAGNQP. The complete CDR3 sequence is CAISGQGAGNQPQHF.